A selection of T cell receptor beta chains follows, all from one sample in a study of T cells in localized non-small cell lung cancer. Clones were read by immunoSEQ multiplex PCR, and TCRdb kept only the in-frame ones, dropping some. The table lists some 85,000 clones, 60% to 85% of them singletons. The sequencing used PBMCs, collected before any cancer treatment. The receptors derive from a man between 35 and 75 years old with stage II squamous cell lung carcinoma. The CDR3 runs from the conserved cysteine through the conserved F or W. The order of the fields is clone size, D gene, J gene, V gene, CDR3 DNA, CDR3 protein. The D gene is left open where the match is weak. Clone sizes are given selectively: once, few, many, or a class where the clone is expanded.

NA	NA	TRBJ2-1	TRBV28	TGTGCCAGCAGTACTCTAAATGAGCAGTTCTTC	CASSTLNEQFF
NA	TRBD2	TRBJ2-7	TRBV2	TGTGCCAGCAGTGAAACCAGCGGGGTATACGAGCAGTACTTC	CASSETSGVYEQYF
few	TRBD2	TRBJ2-1	TRBV7-9	TGTGCCAGCAGCTTAGCGGCGGGAGGTCCCCTCTACAATGAGCAGTTCTTC	CASSLAAGGPLYNEQFF
NA	TRBD1	TRBJ2-3	TRBV19	TGTGCCAGTAGTAAACAGGGGGCGTGGGATACGCAGTATTTT	CASSKQGAWDTQYF
NA	NA	TRBJ1-5	TRBV4-2	TGTGCCAGCAGCCAAGAAGACGGCGGGAATCAGCCCCAGCATTTT	CASSQEDGGNQPQHF
NA	TRBD1	TRBJ1-1	TRBV28	TGTGCCAGCAGTTCCCCGGGACAGGGAGCTGAAGCTTTCTTT	CASSSPGQGAEAFF
NA	NA	TRBJ2-5	TRBV15	TGTGCCACCAGCAGAGGGTTTGGGCAGAGGGGCGAGACCCAGTACTTC	CATSRGFGQRGETQYF
NA	NA	TRBJ2-3	TRBV7-3	TGTGCCAGCAGCTTAGGGAGTACGCAGTATTTT	CASSLGSTQYF
once	NA	TRBJ2-1	TRBV5-4	TGTGCCAGCAGCCCTAGTAGCACGCCCTACAATGAGCAGTTCTTC	CASSPSSTPYNEQFF
NA	TRBD1	TRBJ1-1	TRBV2	TGTGCCAGCAGTCCTCGGACAGGGCGCAGGGGAGGCACTGAAGCTTTCTTT	CASSPRTGRRGGTEAFF
NA	TRBD1	TRBJ2-3	TRBV9	TGTGCCAGCGGGACAGGAATCACAGATACGCAGTATTTT	CASGTGITDTQYF
few	TRBD2	TRBJ2-1	TRBV28	TGTGCCAGCAGTTTATGGAAGGCGTCTAGCGGGAGTTCGGGTTGGAATGAGCAGTTCTTC	CASSLWKASSGSSGWNEQFF
NA	TRBD2	TRBJ2-1	TRBV9	TGTGCCAGCAGCGAGGGGTTAGCGGGCCCCTACAATGAGCAGTTCTTC	CASSEGLAGPYNEQFF
NA	NA	TRBJ2-7	TRBV12-1	TGTGCCAGCAAACCAACGCCCCGTCAGGAGCAGTACTTC	CASKPTPRQEQYF
NA	TRBD1	TRBJ1-2	TRBV27	TGTGCCAGCAGACAGGGGGAAGGCTACACCTTC	CASRQGEGYTF
NA	NA	TRBJ1-5	TRBV18	TGTGCCAGCTCACCACCGGGGAATCAGCCCCAGCATTTT	CASSPPGNQPQHF
once	NA	TRBJ2-1	TRBV11-1	TGTGCCAGCAGCTTTCGGACACCCTCCTCCTACAATGAGCAGTTCTTC	CASSFRTPSSYNEQFF
many	NA	TRBJ2-1	TRBV7-9	TGTGCCAGCAGCCCTGGACGGTACAATGAGCAGTTCTTC	CASSPGRYNEQFF
NA	TRBD2	TRBJ2-3	TRBV19	TGTGCCAGTAGTTCCGGACTAGCGGGAGGTACAGATACGCAGTATTTT	CASSSGLAGGTDTQYF
once	NA	TRBJ1-2	TRBV5-6	TGTGCCAGCAGCCCCTTCGACATTAACTATGGCTACACCTTC	CASSPFDINYGYTF
NA	NA	TRBJ2-7	TRBV9	TGTGCCAGCAGCGTAGAGGTTGGGGTTACCTACGAGCAGTACTTC	CASSVEVGVTYEQYF
once	TRBD2	TRBJ2-2	TRBV19	TGTGCCAGTAGTCCTCGACTAGCGTTTCCGAACACCGGGGAGCTGTTTTTT	CASSPRLAFPNTGELFF
NA	NA	TRBJ1-5	TRBV4-1	TGCGCCAGCAGCCTTTCGACAGCCGTATTTCAGCCCCAGCATTTT	CASSLSTAVFQPQHF
few	NA	TRBJ1-2	TRBV28	TGTGCCAGCCGCGGGGGGACAATAAACTATGGCTACACCTTC	CASRGGTINYGYTF
NA	TRBD1	TRBJ1-1	TRBV15	TGTGCCACCAGCAGATCCGACAGGGGCACTGAAGCTTTCTTT	CATSRSDRGTEAFF
NA	NA	TRBJ1-1	TRBV5-1	TGCGCCAGTGCTGCTTCAAGGACTGAAGCTTTCTTT	CASAASRTEAFF
NA	NA	TRBJ1-2	TRBV5-1	TGCGCCAGCAGCTTGGGCTGGGCGGGCTATGGCTACACCTTC	CASSLGWAGYGYTF
NA	TRBD1	TRBJ2-7	TRBV7-2	TGTGCTACTAGTAGGGGGCTCCTGGAGCAGTACTTC	CATSRGLLEQYF
NA	NA	TRBJ2-7	TRBV27	TGTGCCAGCAGTCAGACAGCTACAGCCTACGAGCAGTACTTC	CASSQTATAYEQYF
NA	NA	TRBJ2-7	TRBV18	TGTGCCAGCTCACTGGCTTCGGCCGGCTACGAGCAGTACTTC	CASSLASAGYEQYF
NA	NA	TRBJ1-6	TRBV14	TGTGCCAGCAGCCCCGATCGTGGGGGAGGTAATTCACCCCTCCACTTT	CASSPDRGGGNSPLHF
once	NA	TRBJ2-1	TRBV11-3	TGTGCCAGCAGCCCCCGAGGTGACAATGAGCAGTTCTTC	CASSPRGDNEQFF
NA	TRBD2	TRBJ2-1	TRBV2	TGTGCCAGCAGCCTCACTAGCGGGGTCTACAATGAGCAGTTCTTC	CASSLTSGVYNEQFF
few	NA	TRBJ1-1	TRBV25-1	TGTGCCAGCAGTTGGGAGGGGCTCGGCGCTGAAGCTTTCTTT	CASSWEGLGAEAFF
NA	NA	TRBJ1-2	TRBV5-6	TGTGCCAGCAGCTTGAAGGGGGACTATGGCTACACCTTC	CASSLKGDYGYTF
once	TRBD1	TRBJ2-7	TRBV4-3	TGCGCCAGCAGCCAAGGGTACCGGGACAGGGGCCACGAGCAGTACTTC	CASSQGYRDRGHEQYF
few	NA	TRBJ2-2	TRBV7-2	TGTGCCAGCAGCCTTAATCCGGGACCGACGGCCGGGGAGCTGTTTTTT	CASSLNPGPTAGELFF
once	TRBD2	TRBJ2-5	TRBV6-6	TGTGCCAGCAGTTACGGGAGCGGGGGGTTGGGGAAGACCCAGTACTTC	CASSYGSGGLGKTQYF
NA	TRBD1	TRBJ2-1	TRBV4-2	TGTGCCAGCAGTCGGACAGGGGACCTCGCCAATGAGCAGTTCTTC	CASSRTGDLANEQFF
few	NA	TRBJ1-6	TRBV27	TGTGCCAGCAGTTCAATCGGGGGGCGGGATTCACCCCTCCACTTT	CASSSIGGRDSPLHF
NA	TRBD1	TRBJ2-3	TRBV5-1	TGCGCCAGCAGCTTTGGACAGGACACAGATACGCAGTATTTT	CASSFGQDTDTQYF